Sequencing of this T cell receptor (beta chain) was carried out in a study of blood T cell repertoires in COVID-19. Study details: Some COVID-19 samples were acute and others convalescent; all came from the United States, Italy and Spain. Nucleic acid was either cDNA or gDNA, and it came from T cells, B-cell-depleted T cells, or PBMCs.

The repertoire was sequenced with immunoSEQ multiplex PCR; TCRdb's copy has only in-frame clones and lacks some. The table shows hundreds of thousands of clones, with around nine tenths occurring only once. The clonotype comes from a woman aged 25 to 39 with COVID-19, enrolled during active disease. The sequencing sample was made of peripheral blood.

The CDR3 spells CASSLGQNQPQHF. DNA for the CDR3: TGTGCCAGCAGCTTAGGACAGAATCAGCCCCAGCATTTT. The chain links TRBV13 to TRBJ1-5; D unclear. The CDR3 loop spans 13 amino acids. Trimming stripped 0 bases from V and 4 bases from J, with 4 bases between. The germline CDR1 and CDR2 sequences are PRHDT and FYEKMQ (reference sequence).